Listed here are 21 T cell receptor beta chains from one sample, sequenced in a study of cytomegalovirus exposure and HLA in healthy donors. Method: immunoSEQ multiplex PCR; TCRdb's copy keeps in-frame clones and lacks some. The repertoire holds around 150,000 clones, with around four fifths as singletons. Input material: PBMCs. The receptors were sampled from a young man in good health and CMV-seropositive.

This clone was observed a single time. The V and J genes are TRBV4-2 and TRBJ2-5; unclear D gene. Germline lookup yields CDR1 LGHNA and CDR2 YNFKEQ. This CDR3 is built from 13 residues. The V gene lost 1 base and the J gene lost 5 bases, with 8 bases spanning the gap. CDR3 loop: CASSQGPGETQYF. CDR3 in DNA: TGTGCCAGCAGCCAAGGCCCCGGGGAGACCCAGTACTTC.

The chain recombines TRBV30 with TRBJ1-5; no firm D call. V shed 5 bases and J shed 5 bases, with 13 bases lying between them. CDR3 length equals 13 residues. The germline V gene has CDR1 GTSNPN and CDR2 SVGIG (reference sequence). CDR3 sequence reads: CAWDENRDQPQHF. The CDR3 nucleotides are TGTGCCTGGGACGAGAACCGGGATCAGCCCCAGCATTTT.

This clone was observed a handful of times. The gene calls are TRBV27 and TRBJ1-5; no reliable D call. Per germline, CDR1 MNHEY and CDR2 SMNVEV (reference sequence). The CDR3 has 14 amino acids. V lost 6 bases and J 4 bases, leaving 13 bases between the germline ends. The CDR3 here is CASSLSVFNQPQHF. DNA for the CDR3: TGTGCCAGCAGCCTATCCGTGTTTAATCAGCCCCAGCATTTT.

V is TRBV5-1 and J is TRBJ1-4; D perhaps matches TRBD1 (6 bases). V was clipped by 4 bases and J by 8 bases, with 15 bases between them. CDR1 SGHRS and CDR2 YFSETQ come from the germline V gene. The CDR3 is made up of 14 amino acids. The CDR3 sequence is CASSKGQMDEKLFF. The CDR3 DNA reads as TGCGCCAGCAGCAAAGGACAGATGGACGAAAAACTGTTTTTT.

The chain recombines TRBV19 with TRBJ2-7; possible D gene TRBD2, 6 bases. The V and J ends lost 5 bases and 5 bases respectively, with 22 bases between them. The CDR3 loop spans 16 amino acids. Germline assignment: CDR1 LNHDA and CDR2 SQIVND (reference sequence). The CDR3 DNA reads as TGTGCCAGTAGTTTACGACCCGCGGGGTCGTTCGACGAGCAGTACTTC. Its protein product is CASSLRPAGSFDEQYF.

This rearrangement joins TRBV4-1 to TRBJ1-3, with a tentative D call TRBD1 (6 bases). Trimming cost V 2 bases and J 4 bases, with 18 bases left between them. Germline-derived CDR1 and CDR2 are MGHRA and YSYEKL. This CDR3 has 17 amino acids. The CDR3 loop is CASSQRSTGTQGNTIYF. CDR3 in DNA: TGCGCCAGCAGCCAACGATCCACAGGGACGCAAGGAAACACCATATATTTT.

This chain connects TRBV7-2 to TRBJ2-5, with D possibly matching TRBD2 (6 bases). Germline V gives CDR1 SGHTA, CDR2 FQGNSA. The CDR3 loop spans 15 amino acids. Trimming took off 1 base at V and 4 bases at J, with 13 bases between the two ends. DNA for the CDR3: TGTGCCAGCAGCTTAGTGCCACTAGCTGGAGAGACCCAGTACTTC. Translated, it gives CASSLVPLAGETQYF.

This clone came up once. The chain couples TRBV10-2 to TRBJ1-2; D ambiguous. V was pared by 2 bases and J by 8 bases, with 9 bases between. Germline V gene sequence: CDR1 WSHSY, CDR2 SAAADI. This CDR3 is 12 amino acids long. CDR3 residues: CASSEIRSGYTF. In DNA form, the CDR3 reads TGCGCCAGCAGTGAGATTAGGAGCGGCTACACCTTC.

J is TRBJ2-5 and V is TRBV7-8; 10 nucleotides agree with TRBD2. Germline loops: CDR1 SGHVS, CDR2 FQNEAQ. CDR3 length equals 16 residues. With V trimmed by 8 bases and J by 3 bases, 12 bases remained unmatched. CDR3 DNA sequence: TGTGCCAGCGATTCCCCGGGACTAGCGTCAGAAGAGACCCAGTACTTC. Amino acid sequence: CASDSPGLASEETQYF. Variable domain in full (rest from reference TRBV7-8 and TRBJ2-5): GAGVSQSPRYKVAKRGQDVALRCDPISGHVSLFWYQQALGQGPEFLTYFQNEAQLDKSGLPSDRFFAERPEGSVSTLKIQRTQQEDSAVYLCASDSPGLASEETQYFGPGTRLLVL.

The chain employs TRBV5-1 and TRBJ1-1, with D possibly TRBD1 on 6 matching bases. Trimming shortened V by 1 base and J by 1 base, and 14 bases separated the two germline ends. Germline values: CDR1 SGHRS, CDR2 YFSETQ. This CDR3 spans 16 amino acids. CDR3 residues: CASSLNQGIPNTEAFF. The CDR3 DNA reads as TGCGCCAGCAGCTTGAACCAGGGGATCCCGAACACTGAAGCTTTCTTT.

The chain recombines TRBV7-9 with TRBJ2-7, with TRBD2 as a possible D gene (6 bases). Germline CDR1 and CDR2: SEHNR and FQNEAQ (reference sequence). The CDR3 totals 14 residues. V was shortened by 7 bases and J by 3 bases, with 16 bases between the two germline ends. CDR3 DNA sequence: TGTGCCAGCAAAACGAGCTCGGGGGTCTACGAGCAGTACTTC. It is translated as CASKTSSGVYEQYF.

This sequence joins TRBV7-2 and TRBJ1-3, with TRBD1 as a possible D gene (5 bases). CDR1 and CDR2 (germline): SGHTA, FQGNSA. The CDR3 has 15 amino acids. V lost 5 bases and J 5 bases, leaving 16 bases between the germline ends. CDR3 sequence (DNA): TGTGCCAGCAGCCAGGGCCCCTTCGGACGAAACACCATATATTTT. Translated: CASSQGPFGRNTIYF.

V usage is TRBV6-5 and J usage is TRBJ1-1; tentatively, D is TRBD1 (5 bases). Germline V CDR1 and CDR2: MNHEY, SVGAGI. CDR3 length: 15 residues. The germline V and J ends were trimmed by 0 bases and 4 bases, with 12 bases remaining between them. The CDR3 bases are TGTGCCAGCAGTTACTCGGGGGGGGTAAGCACTGAAGCTTTCTTT. Its protein product is CASSYSGGVSTEAFF.

V usage is TRBV4-3 and J usage is TRBJ2-1, with 8 bases matching TRBD2. This CDR3 spans 15 amino acids. J lost 6 bases, V lost 3 bases, and 7 bases had no gene match. Germline V gives CDR1 LGHNA, CDR2 YSLEER. The CDR3 reads CASSHGGGPSNEQFF. The CDR3 coding sequence is TGCGCCAGCAGCCACGGGGGGGGCCCTAGCAATGAGCAGTTCTTC.

The chain has TRBV7-2 and TRBJ2-1, with TRBD2 identical over 10 bases. J lost 9 bases, V lost 4 bases, and 3 bases had no gene match. CDR1 and CDR2 from the germline V gene are SGHTA and FQGNSA. The CDR3 is 13 residues long. The CDR3 region is CASSSLAGVEQFF. In DNA, the CDR3 is TGTGCCAGCAGCTCCCTAGCGGGGGTTGAGCAGTTCTTC.

This sequence joins TRBV18 and TRBJ2-7; TRBD1 matches 8 bases. Germline CDR1 is KGHSH and CDR2 is LQKENI. This CDR3 has 15 amino acids. J gave up 2 bases and V 1 base, and 4 bases lay outside the gene matches. CDR3 nucleotides: TGTGCCAGCTCACCACAAGGGACAGGCGCCTACGAGCAGTACTTC. Translation: CASSPQGTGAYEQYF.

This chain uses TRBV5-8 with TRBJ1-2; 10 bases align to TRBD1. V lost 2 bases to trimming and J lost 6 bases; unmatched junction nucleotides: 4. CDR3 length: 14 residues. Germline CDR1 SGHTS, CDR2 YDEGEE. CDR3 residues: CASSFGTGAHGYTF. CDR3 nucleotide sequence: TGTGCCAGCAGCTTTGGGACAGGGGCCCATGGCTACACCTTC.

The rearrangement uses TRBV9 and TRBJ2-5; TRBD1 is a possible D gene (5 bases). The CDR3 totals 15 residues. V gave up 3 bases and J gave up 2 bases, with 14 bases separating them. The V gene's germline CDR1 is SGDLS and CDR2 YYNGEE. In nucleotides, the CDR3 is TGTGCCAGCAGCGCCAGGGATTTGGGGCAAGAGACCCAGTACTTC. This codes for CASSARDLGQETQYF.

V is TRBV7-9 and J is TRBJ1-5; no definite D call. Germline CDR1 SEHNR, CDR2 FQNEAQ (reference sequence). There are 15 residues in the CDR3. The V end lost 5 bases, the J end lost 1 base, and 12 bases lay between the germline ends. CDR3 DNA: TGTGCCAGCAGCCCGGAGGGAGGCAGCAATCAGCCCCAGCATTTT. Its translation: CASSPEGGSNQPQHF. Full variable domain (missing parts from reference TRBV7-9 and TRBJ1-5): DTGVSQNPRHKITKRGQNVTFRCDPISEHNRLYWYRQTLGQGPEFLTYFQNEAQLEKSRLLSDRFSAERPKGSFSTLEIQRTEQGDSAMYLCASSPEGGSNQPQHFGDGTRLSIL.

The DNA of the CDR3 is TGTGCCACCAGCACCAACGGGGCCTACGAGCAGTACTTC. The encoded protein is CATSTNGAYEQYF. The J gene is TRBJ2-7, the V gene TRBV15, with D perhaps TRBD2 (5 bases). Germline CDR1 and CDR2: LNHNV and YYDKDF (reference sequence). The V end lost 4 bases, the J end lost 2 bases, and 9 bases lay between the germline ends. The CDR3 is 13 amino acids.

The chain employs TRBV5-1 and TRBJ1-3; possible D gene TRBD1, 6 bases. Germline assignment: CDR1 SGHRS and CDR2 YFSETQ. Trimming took 0 bases from V and 2 from J, leaving 18 bases between them. CDR3 length: 18 residues. The chain's CDR3 is CASSLGQRGGSTGNTIYF. DNA for the CDR3: TGCGCCAGCAGCTTGGGGCAAAGGGGGGGCTCTACTGGAAACACCATATATTTT.